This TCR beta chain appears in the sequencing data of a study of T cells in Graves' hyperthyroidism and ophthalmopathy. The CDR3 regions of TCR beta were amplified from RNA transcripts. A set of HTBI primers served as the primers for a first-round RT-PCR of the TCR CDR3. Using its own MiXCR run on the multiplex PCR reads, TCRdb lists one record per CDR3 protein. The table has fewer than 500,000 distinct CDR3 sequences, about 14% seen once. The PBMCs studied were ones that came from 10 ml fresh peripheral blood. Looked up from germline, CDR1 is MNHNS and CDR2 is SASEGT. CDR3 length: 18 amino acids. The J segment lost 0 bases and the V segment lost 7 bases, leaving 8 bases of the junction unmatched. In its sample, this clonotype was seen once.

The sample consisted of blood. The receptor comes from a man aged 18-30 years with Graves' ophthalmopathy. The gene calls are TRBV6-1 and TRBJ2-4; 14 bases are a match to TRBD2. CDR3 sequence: CASKARTSGRLAKNIQYF. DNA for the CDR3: TGTGCCAGCAAGGCTAGGACTAGCGGGAGGCTAGCCAAAAACATTCAGTACTTC.